The next 14 T cell receptor beta chains were all read from a single sample in a study of T cell clonality in common variable immunodeficiency. Study-wide findings and caveats: Fewer deletions and N-nucleotide insertions were reportedly seen in common variable immunodeficiency TCR beta sequences.

The data were produced by immunoSEQ multiplex PCR, yet TCRdb's version contains in-frame clones alone and is incomplete. The sample shows tens of thousands of clones, none of them appearing just once. No antigens are known for them. The sequenced sample consisted of peripheral blood mononuclear cells. The receptors come from a human donor with common variable immunodeficiency.

On this clone itself: The CDR3 end is not reached by the read, which stops 3 residues before it; the germline J gene fills it in. The chain is built from TRBV19 and TRBJ2-1; TRBD1 might be the D (6 bases). The CDR3 contains 15 residues. Germline V gene lookup returns CDR1 LNHDA and CDR2 SQIVND (reference sequence). The ends were cut back, 7 bases at V and 7 bases at J, with 20 bases in the middle. This CDR3 reads CASKKGQGPANEQFF. The DNA read from the CDR3 is TGTGCCAGTAAGAAAGGCCAGGGGCCGGCGAATGAG.

About this clone itself: The CDR3 extends 3 residues past the end of the read, so its final part is completed from the germline J gene. The chain has TRBV30 and TRBJ2-4, with 8 bases identical to TRBD1. The germline V gene encodes CDR1 GTSNPN and CDR2 SVGIG (reference sequence). The CDR3 is 18 amino acids. Germline trimming cut 3 bases from V and 1 base from J; bases unmatched to any gene: 14. The part of the CDR3 DNA that was read is TGTGCCTGGAGCCAGGCTTTCCGGACAGGGTCGGCCAAAAACATT. The encoded protein is CAWSQAFRTGSAKNI. The CDR3 in full is CAWSQAFRTGSAKNIQYF.

This clone was counted between two and nine times. CDR3 DNA (partial): TGTGCCAGCAGCCCCTCACAGGGCCCCTACAATGAG. As protein: CASSPSQGPYNE. The entire CDR3 protein reads CASSPSQGPYNEQFF. The chain employs TRBV7-8 and TRBJ2-1, with D possibly TRBD1 on 6 matching bases. From the germline J gene comes the end of the CDR3, since the read stops 3 residues before it. The CDR3 consists of 15 residues. Trimming stripped 5 bases from V and 2 bases from J, with 13 bases between. CDR1 SGHVS and CDR2 FQNEAQ come from the germline V gene. Full variable domain (rest looked up from reference TRBV7-8 and TRBJ2-1): GAGVSQSPRYKVAKRGQDVALRCDPISGHVSLFWYQQALGQGPEFLTYFQNEAQLDKSGLPSDRFFAERPEGSVSTLKIQRTQQEDSAVYLCASSPSQGPYNEQFFGPGTRLTVL.

The CDR3 region is CASSALAGVLLGTQYF. Partial CDR3 DNA: TGTGCCAGCAGTGCTTTGGCAGGGGTCCTGCTCGGGACC. This rearrangement joins TRBV2 to TRBJ2-5, with a weak D call TRBD1 (6 bases). The read gets to within 3 residues of the CDR3 end, and the germline J gene fills in the rest. CDR3 length equals 16 residues. Germline loops: CDR1 SNHLY, CDR2 FYNNEI. With 4 bases removed from V and 7 bases from J, the gap between germline ends came to 22 bases. The whole variable domain, filled in from reference TRBV2 and TRBJ2-5, reads EPEVTQTPSHQVTQMGQEVILRCVPISNHLYFYWYRQILGQKVEFLVSFYNNEISEKSEIFDDQFSVERPDGSNFTLKIRSTKLEDSAMYFCASSALAGVLLGTQYFGPGTRLLVL.

This clone was found many times. The CDR3 end is not reached by the read, which stops 3 residues before it; the germline J gene fills it in. Other DNA sequences of this sample code for an identical CDR3. This chain joins TRBV9 and TRBJ2-5; TRBD1 matches at 7 bases. The V gene's germline CDR1 is SGDLS and CDR2 YYNGEE. The CDR3 extends over 15 amino acids. V gave up 0 bases and J gave up 5 bases; unmatched junction bases: 7. The CDR3 DNA, read in part, is TGTGCCAGCAGCGTAGATTCCGGCAGGGGGGAGACC. It yields the protein CASSVDSGRGET. The entire CDR3 protein is CASSVDSGRGETQYF. Full variable domain (missing parts from reference TRBV9 and TRBJ2-5): DSGVTQTPKHLITATGQRVTLRCSPRSGDLSVYWYQQSLDQGLQFLIQYYNGEERAKGNILERFSAQQFPDLHSELNLSSLELGDSALYFCASSVDSGRGETQYFGPGTRLLVL.

A few counts support this clone. The read stops 3 residues short of the end of the CDR3; the missing end is completed from the germline J gene. The chain carries TRBV19 and TRBJ1-6; TRBD1 matches at 7 bases. The CDR3 totals 20 residues. The J segment lost 0 bases and the V segment lost 3 bases, leaving 14 bases of the junction unmatched. CDR1 LNHDA and CDR2 SQIVND come from the germline V gene (reference sequence). CDR3: CASSIGRLGQMSSYNSPLHF. Incomplete CDR3 DNA: TGTGCCAGTAGTATCGGCAGGCTGGGACAGATGAGCTCCTATAATTCACCC.

This clone was seen only a few times. CDR3 residues: CASSVQGFYNEQFF. The part of the CDR3 DNA that was read is TGCGCCAGCAGTGTACAGGGGTTCTACAATGAG. The chain employs TRBV10-2 and TRBJ2-1; 7 bases match TRBD1. The CDR3 is cut off 3 residues early in the read; its end comes from the germline J gene. V was clipped by 4 bases and J by 3 bases; unmatched bases: 3. The CDR3 runs to 14 residues. The germline V gene has CDR1 WSHSY and CDR2 SAAADI.

In regard to this clone: The read ends 3 residues early relative to the CDR3; the germline J gene fills the gap. V and J are TRBV18 and TRBJ2-1, with 7 nucleotides matching TRBD2. In germline, CDR1 is KGHSH, CDR2 LQKENI. This CDR3 is 16 amino acids long. The V and J ends lost 3 bases and 6 bases, in that order; junction bases with no gene match: 11. The sequenced CDR3 bases are TGTGCCAGCTCACCCCCGGGCGGGGGACCTCTCAATGAG. Translating gives CASSPPGGGPLNE. The entire CDR3 sequence reads CASSPPGGGPLNEQFF.

The sample holds a few counts of this clone. The missing CDR3 end, 3 residues past where the read stops, is filled in from the germline J gene. This rearrangement joins TRBV18 to TRBJ1-6; perhaps TRBD1 as D (5 bases). The CDR3 has 15 residues. Germline V gives CDR1 KGHSH, CDR2 LQKENI. V lost 2 bases to trimming and J lost 10 bases, with 15 bases between them. CDR3 region: CASSPWGDGNSPLHF. The covered CDR3 bases are TGTGCCAGCTCACCATGGGGGGACGGAAACTCACCC.

This clone was detected only a few times. The read terminates 3 residues before the CDR3 end, so the remaining end is supplied by the germline J gene. The chain couples TRBV7-8 to TRBJ2-2; 10 bases align to TRBD1. The CDR3 totals 15 residues. Losses at the gene ends were 2 bases for V and 7 bases for J; bases not matched to a gene: 4. Germline values: CDR1 SGHVS, CDR2 FQNEAQ. The sequenced CDR3 bases are TGTGCCAGCAGCTTATGGGACAGGGGCGTCGGGGAG. It is translated as CASSLWDRGVGE. The whole CDR3 region reads CASSLWDRGVGELFF.

This clone was counted between two and nine times. The read ends 3 residues early relative to the CDR3; the germline J gene fills the gap. The chain uses TRBV2 and TRBJ1-1; TRBD1 matches at 8 bases. Germline V lookup: CDR1 SNHLY, CDR2 FYNNEI. V was pared by 8 bases and J by 5 bases, with 7 bases of the junction left unmatched. The CDR3 contains 13 residues. CDR3 amino acids: CASGQGEGTEAFF. The CDR3 bases that were read are TGTGCCAGCGGACAGGGCGAGGGGACTGAA.

This clone was observed at least ten times. The read stops 3 residues short of the end of the CDR3; the missing end is completed from the germline J gene. The chain joins TRBV30 to TRBJ2-7; 11 nucleotides agree with TRBD1. V shed 5 bases and J 5 bases; nucleotides not matched to a gene: 2. This CDR3 is built from 12 residues. CDR1 and CDR2 from the germline V gene are GTSNPN and SVGIG (reference sequence). Incomplete CDR3 DNA: TGTGCCTGGTCGGGACAGGGGGACGAG. Encoded protein: CAWSGQGDE. From start to end, the CDR3 is CAWSGQGDEQYF. The full variable domain, in which reference TRBV30 and TRBJ2-7 provide the parts outside the CDR3, is SQTIHQWPATLVQPVGSPLSLECTVEGTSNPNLYWYRQAAGRGLQLLFYSVGIGQISSEVPQNLSASRPQDRQFILSSKKLLLSDSGFYLCAWSGQGDEQYFGPGTRLTVT.

For this clone: The CDR3 extends 3 residues past the end of the read, so its final part is completed from the germline J gene. The chain recombines TRBV5-1 with TRBJ2-7; D remains unclear. There are 14 residues in the CDR3. V lost 0 bases and J 2 bases, leaving 9 bases between the germline ends. Germline V lookup: CDR1 SGHRS, CDR2 YFSETQ. The CDR3 sequence: CASSLAGTPYEQYF. CDR3 DNA (partial): TGCGCCAGCAGCTTGGCTGGCACCCCCTACGAG.

Comments on this clone: From the germline J gene comes the end of the CDR3, since the read stops 3 residues before it. The V gene is TRBV19, the J gene TRBJ2-7; 9 positions match TRBD2. There are 14 residues in the CDR3. V was pared by 6 bases and J by 2 bases, with 5 bases of the junction left unmatched. The germline CDR1 and CDR2 sequences are LNHDA and SQIVND (reference sequence). Incomplete CDR3 DNA: TGTGCCAGTAGGCGGGGGGGCGATACCTACGAG. Its protein product is CASRRGGDTYE. The complete CDR3 sequence is CASRRGGDTYEQYF.